Presented here are 16 T cell receptor beta chains from one specimen sequenced in a study of T cell repertoires in cytomegalovirus infection. TCRdb re-derived calls from the reads in MiXCR, one entry per CDR3 protein. The sample shows over 150,000 distinct CDR3 sequences, approximately 20% of them seen only once. Sequenced: PBMCs. Receptors were obtained from a human donor in good health (CMV status not recorded). Some clones in this sample may be carry-over from other donors' samples.

This clonotype was seen many times. The chain has TRBV7-2 and TRBJ2-2; 12 bases line up with TRBD2. Trimming at V came to 5 bases and at J to 1 base, leaving 8 bases not matched to a gene. There are 18 residues in the CDR3. The germline V gene encodes CDR1 SGHTA and CDR2 FQGNSA. In nucleotides, the CDR3 is TGTGCCAGCAGCCCTCAGCCGACTAGCGGGAGGAACACCGGGGAGCTGTTTTTT. Its translation is CASSPQPTSGRNTGELFF.

This clonotype was recorded at least ten times. V gene TRBV7-2 combines with J gene TRBJ2-6; D possibly matches TRBD1 or TRBD2 (5 bases each). V lost 5 bases, J lost 0 bases, and 11 bases lay in between. Germline assignment: CDR1 SGHTA and CDR2 FQGNSA. The CDR3 is 16 residues long. DNA of the CDR3: TGTGCCAGCAGCCCCTATGGGGGCTCTGGGGCCAACGTCCTGACTTTC. It is translated as CASSPYGGSGANVLTF.

V usage is TRBV3-1 and J usage is TRBJ1-6; D may be TRBD1 (6 bases). V was trimmed by 7 bases and J by 7 bases, leaving 11 bases between them. The CDR3 is 13 amino acids. The V gene's germline CDR1 is LGHDT and CDR2 YNNKEL (reference sequence). For the CDR3, the DNA is TGTGCCAGCACGACAGGCGTGAATTCACCCCTCCACTTT. Translating gives CASTTGVNSPLHF.

CDR3 residues: CASKGLRYTGELFF. The DNA for the CDR3 is TGTGCCTCTAAGGGGCTGAGGTACACCGGGGAGCTGTTTTTT. The chain recombines TRBV19 with TRBJ2-2, with D maybe TRBD1 (5 bases). Trimming stripped 11 bases from V and 3 bases from J, with 16 bases between. Germline-derived CDR1 and CDR2 are LNHDA and SQIVND (reference sequence). This CDR3 region has 14 residues.

This chain uses TRBV6-6 with TRBJ2-7; 7 nucleotides align to TRBD1. This CDR3 is 14 amino acids long. Per the germline V gene, CDR1 is MNHNY and CDR2 is SVGAGI (reference sequence). V shed 8 bases, J shed 2 bases, and the junction held 9 bases outside the gene matches. Written as DNA, the CDR3 is TGTGCCAGCCGGGTTCAGGGGACAGCCTACGAGCAGTACTTC. Amino acid sequence: CASRVQGTAYEQYF.

This clonotype was seen at least ten times. The chain couples TRBV10-3 to TRBJ2-3; 8 positions match TRBD2. V gave up 5 bases and J gave up 4 bases; unmatched junction bases: 14. Per the germline V gene, CDR1 is ENHRY and CDR2 is SYGVKD. This CDR3 has 17 amino acids. CDR3 loop: CAISLLSIAGISDTQYF. CDR3 DNA: TGTGCCATCAGTCTCCTGAGTATAGCGGGAATATCAGATACGCAGTATTTT.

This clonotype was observed a few times. V gene TRBV7-8 combines with J gene TRBJ2-2, with 8 bases aligning to TRBD2. Germline V gives CDR1 SGHVS, CDR2 FQNEAQ. Trimming at V came to 5 bases and at J to 0 bases, leaving 5 bases not matched to a gene. The CDR3 length is 16 residues. CDR3 sequence (DNA): TGTGCCAGCAGCCGCGGTAGCGGGGCGAACACCGGGGAGCTGTTTTTT. Translating it yields CASSRGSGANTGELFF. The variable domain in full, completed from reference TRBV7-8 and TRBJ2-2, reads GAGVSQSPRYKVAKRGQDVALRCDPISGHVSLFWYQQALGQGPEFLTYFQNEAQLDKSGLPSDRFFAERPEGSVSTLKIQRTQQEDSAVYLCASSRGSGANTGELFFGEGSRLTVL.

This chain connects TRBV28 to TRBJ2-7; the match to TRBD1 covers 11 bases. V shed 7 bases, J shed 7 bases, and the junction held 6 bases outside the gene matches. Germline lookup yields CDR1 MDHEN and CDR2 SYDVKM. The CDR3 is made up of 13 amino acids. The CDR3 spells CASIGQGASEQYF. As DNA, the CDR3 is TGTGCCAGCATAGGACAGGGGGCGAGTGAGCAGTACTTC.

The chain combines TRBV5-4 with TRBJ2-7; D is possibly TRBD1 (8 bases). In germline, CDR1 is SGHNT, CDR2 YYREEE (reference sequence). This CDR3 is built from 15 residues. Trimming shortened V by 3 bases and J by 6 bases, and 19 bases separated the two germline ends. CDR3 in amino acids: CASSYTGGREGEQYF. In DNA form, the CDR3 reads TGTGCCAGCAGCTATACAGGGGGTAGGGAGGGCGAGCAGTACTTC.

The gene calls are TRBV28 and TRBJ2-1; 13 bases line up with TRBD2. J was trimmed by 10 bases and V by 9 bases; bases with no gene match: 12. The CDR3 is made up of 15 amino acids. Germline V gene sequence: CDR1 MDHEN, CDR2 SYDVKM. Here the CDR3 DNA reads TGTGCCAGTCGGGGACTAGCGGGGCTTCCAGAAGAGCAGTTCTTC. Its protein is CASRGLAGLPEEQFF.

There are many counts of this clonotype. V and J are TRBV7-8 and TRBJ1-6; D unresolved. CDR1 and CDR2 from the germline V gene are SGHVS and FQNEAQ. Trimming took 6 bases from V and 7 from J, leaving 19 bases between them. This CDR3 is built from 16 residues. The CDR3 DNA is TGTGCCAGCAGTGGAGACGACCCCTTTTTGAATTCACCCCTCCACTTT. This sequence encodes CASSGDDPFLNSPLHF.

This sequence joins TRBV7-8 and TRBJ2-1; D not certain. From germline, CDR1 is SGHVS and CDR2 FQNEAQ. The V and J ends lost 3 bases and 0 bases respectively, with 9 bases between them. The CDR3 has 15 residues. CDR3 bases: TGTGCCAGCAGCTTGTATCGGAGCTCCTACAATGAGCAGTTCTTC. It is translated as CASSLYRSSYNEQFF. The whole variable domain, filled in from reference TRBV7-8 and TRBJ2-1, reads GAGVSQSPRYKVAKRGQDVALRCDPISGHVSLFWYQQALGQGPEFLTYFQNEAQLDKSGLPSDRFFAERPEGSVSTLKIQRTQQEDSAVYLCASSLYRSSYNEQFFGPGTRLTVL.

In this sample, this clonotype turned up a few times. The chain carries TRBV12-3 or TRBV12-4 and TRBJ1-1; D call uncertain. The CDR3 has 15 residues. Trimming left V 5 bases short and J 0 bases short, with 13 bases between. DNA of the CDR3: TGTGCCAGCAGTCTCCGCCCCAACTTGAACACTGAAGCTTTCTTT. Amino acids: CASSLRPNLNTEAFF.

The sample holds many counts of this clonotype. V and J are TRBV6-5 and TRBJ1-2; TRBD1 agrees at 8 bases. CDR1 is MNHEY, CDR2 SVGAGI, per germline. The CDR3 extends over 16 amino acids. V shed 2 bases and J 8 bases; nucleotides not matched to a gene: 13. CDR3 loop: CASSYLDRGLRGGYTF. Here the CDR3 DNA reads TGTGCCAGCAGTTACCTAGACAGGGGCTTGCGAGGGGGCTACACCTTC.

This clonotype occurred a few times. This chain joins TRBV20-1 and TRBJ2-1; possible D gene TRBD2, 5 bases. Germline CDR1 is DFQATT and CDR2 is SNEGSKA (reference sequence). V lost 3 bases to trimming and J lost 4 bases, with 22 bases between them. This CDR3 has 17 amino acids. CDR3 DNA sequence: TGCAGTGCTAGCCTCGGACTTTGGGCCTCCCGTTACAATGAGCAGTTCTTC. It yields the protein CSASLGLWASRYNEQFF.

V is TRBV7-8 and J is TRBJ1-4, with unresolved D. Trimming took 1 base from V and 5 from J, leaving 8 bases between them. In germline, CDR1 is SGHVS, CDR2 FQNEAQ. The CDR3 runs to 14 residues. The CDR3 bases are TGTGCCAGCAGCTTAGTCGGGTGGAATGAAAAACTGTTTTTT. Translation: CASSLVGWNEKLFF.